A selection of T cell receptor beta chains follows, all from one sample in a study of T cells in Graves' hyperthyroidism and ophthalmopathy. Each CDR3 protein gets one entry after TCRdb re-called the multiplex PCR reads with MiXCR. Of approximately 220,000 distinct CDR3 sequences detected, 18% appear once; the ten largest clones hold roughly two fifths. The sequenced material came from blood. The source is a man in his forties with Graves' hyperthyroidism. CDR3s leave out the opening cysteine and the closing phenylalanine or tryptophan. Fields, in order: CDR3 protein, clone size, CDR3 length, D gene, J gene, V gene. The D gene is left open where the match is weak. Clone size appears in some rows only: once, few, many, or a class for an expanded clone.

ASGSGQPSNYGYT - 13 TRBD1 TRBJ1-2 TRBV5-4
ATSARSTDTQY many 11 - TRBJ2-3 TRBV15
ASSFGQGANEQY many 12 TRBD1 TRBJ2-7 TRBV5-1
ASSEAQPQH many 9 - TRBJ1-5 TRBV2
ASSADTQRGEQF medium-sized 12 - TRBJ2-1 TRBV18
ATSRDTLAGASTDTQY large 16 TRBD2 TRBJ2-3 TRBV15
ASSAYYEQY - 9 - TRBJ2-7 TRBV2
ASSIRQGEDGYT few 12 TRBD1 TRBJ1-2 TRBV19
ASSINMNTEAF - 11 - TRBJ1-1 TRBV19
ASRGPKSSYNEQF many 13 - TRBJ2-1 TRBV7-2
SAREHTGQGSNQPQH - 15 - TRBJ1-5 TRBV20-1
ASSRKGQGYNEQF many 13 TRBD1 TRBJ2-1 TRBV5-1
ASSSQTGQDEQF many 12 TRBD1 TRBJ2-1 TRBV5-1
ASRTGGTEAF many 10 - TRBJ1-1 TRBV6-2/TRBV6-3
ASSPKGGGPNEQF many 13 - TRBJ2-1 TRBV7-9
ASSLVAGDLTDTQY few 14 TRBD2 TRBJ2-3 TRBV7-3
ASKAGEKYEQY - 11 TRBD2 TRBJ2-7 TRBV19
SVSPGLIHYEQY many 12 - TRBJ2-7 TRBV29-1
ASSPGTEYGYT many 11 - TRBJ1-2 TRBV5-1
AWSATGVETQY many 11 TRBD1 TRBJ2-5 TRBV30
SARVGGSGNTIY - 12 - TRBJ1-3 TRBV20-1
ASSEGSGTGVKNIQY - 15 TRBD1 TRBJ2-4 TRBV2
ASSTLGTGLNQPQH many 14 TRBD1 TRBJ1-5 TRBV7-8
SARSKPSSEQY many 11 - TRBJ2-7 TRBV20-1
ASRSSGQETQY many 11 - TRBJ2-5 TRBV7-9
ATSDFGQGNEKLF - 13 TRBD1 TRBJ1-4 TRBV24-1
ASRPGLAKTSTDTQY many 15 TRBD2 TRBJ2-3 TRBV3-1
ASSLQRGGTDTQY many 13 TRBD2 TRBJ2-3 TRBV7-8